The rows below give T cell receptor beta chains drawn from one sample of a study of T cells in Graves' hyperthyroidism and ophthalmopathy. TCRdb called the multiplex PCR reads again in MiXCR, with one record for every CDR3 protein. Of roughly 750,000 distinct CDR3 sequences in the sample, 16% were seen once. Sequencing was performed on blood. The receptors were gathered from a man between 18 and 29 years old with Graves' hyperthyroidism. The CDR3 runs from the conserved cysteine through the conserved F or W. Each record gives: V gene, J gene, CDR3 protein.

TRBV7-9,TRBJ2-3,CASSGPGLAGGYSTDTQYF
TRBV6-1,TRBJ2-1,CASSEQAGNEQFF
TRBV20-1,TRBJ1-5,CSATGGSNQPQHF
TRBV20-1,TRBJ2-3,CSAKAGNTDTQYF
TRBV12-3/TRBV12-4,TRBJ1-5,CASILGTGMNQPQHF
TRBV6-2/TRBV6-3,TRBJ2-7,CASSYKGPQVEGFYEQYF
TRBV6-1,TRBJ1-5,CASSEAEGWAQHF
TRBV7-2,TRBJ1-2,CASSLDGQGVLSYGYTF
TRBV20-1,TRBJ1-2,CGASQGPAYGYTF
TRBV28,TRBJ1-1,CASSPGPRIGTEAFF
TRBV6-2/TRBV6-3,TRBJ2-1,CASRTPGQGKNEQFF
TRBV12-3/TRBV12-4,TRBJ2-7,CASRSGLAGIHEQYF
TRBV28,TRBJ2-7,CASSSGTGYSYEQYF
TRBV12-3/TRBV12-4,TRBJ2-1,CASSRRQGTSYNEQFF
TRBV6-2/TRBV6-3,TRBJ2-2,CASRASGDTGELFF
TRBV6-2/TRBV6-3,TRBJ2-3,CASTLSGTTDTQYF
TRBV28,TRBJ2-5,CASKLPPQETQYF
TRBV7-2,TRBJ2-7,CTSSLEWDSEQYF
TRBV4-1,TRBJ1-4,CASAGTGSAKLFF
TRBV7-2,TRBJ2-7,CASSPAKDYEQYF
TRBV7-3,TRBJ2-2,CASAVGPGELFF
TRBV6-1,TRBJ1-5,CASSPLPRSPNQPQHF
TRBV7-9,TRBJ2-2,CASGGGSAAGELFF
TRBV20-1,TRBJ2-7,CSGAPREYEQYF
TRBV7-9,TRBJ2-7,CASSSKGFAYEQYF
TRBV20-1,TRBJ2-1,CSANSGRSSEQFF
TRBV7-2,TRBJ2-2,CASSFGTSTGELFF
TRBV28,TRBJ1-4,CASRTGVGEKLFF
TRBV7-9,TRBJ2-5,CASSPSWGETQYF
TRBV28,TRBJ1-5,CASSLPRTPVQHF
TRBV12-3/TRBV12-4,TRBJ1-2,CASRGTTGALSYGYTF
TRBV25-1,TRBJ1-1,CASRSPGGLNTEAFF
TRBV20-1,TRBJ2-7,CSARDIGGRGYEQYF
TRBV7-2,TRBJ2-1,CASSSAASAKYNEQFF
TRBV20-1,TRBJ2-2,CSARDRTGGSSGELFF
TRBV27,TRBJ2-1,CASNLGAGEFNEQFF
TRBV9,TRBJ1-6,CASSERQGSNSPLHF
TRBV3-1,TRBJ2-7,CASSLREGFSYEQYF
TRBV3-1,TRBJ2-2,CASSRRRTSNNGELFF
TRBV27,TRBJ2-4,CASSLLSSDVGFLAKNIQYF
TRBV12-5,TRBJ1-5,CASGFAGRQRRGNQPQHF
TRBV6-1,TRBJ1-2,CASSEAGWGAWYGYTF
TRBV25-1,TRBJ2-7,CASSAPAGREQYF
TRBV20-1,TRBJ1-1,CSASDELNTEAFF
TRBV4-1,TRBJ2-1,CASSQDRDSRGYNEQFF
TRBV6-2/TRBV6-3,TRBJ1-1,CASSYSPTGQVTEAFF
TRBV29-1,TRBJ2-1,CSETDRYNEQFF
TRBV20-1,TRBJ2-7,CSARGGQGNLYEQYF
TRBV7-2,TRBJ2-1,CASSLRRRGGLNEQFF
TRBV28,TRBJ2-3,CASSRTSGKSTDTQYF
TRBV2,TRBJ2-1,CASRDTTSGRFNEQFF
TRBV11-2,TRBJ2-3,CASSSDVSGTDTQYF
TRBV11-1,TRBJ2-1,CASSLEVTGSTSEQFF
TRBV7-9,TRBJ2-5,CASSIGLAGEQETQYF
TRBV7-3,TRBJ2-3,CASSARPSGSGAGTQYF